This T cell receptor (beta chain) was obtained from a study of technical replicates of blood from a few donors. The method was immunoSEQ multiplex PCR; TCRdb's version includes in-frame clones alone and lacks a portion of them. The sample records about 79,000 clones, more than 85% being singletons. The CDR3 length is 14 residues. V dropped 6 bases and J dropped 6 bases, with 18 bases sitting between them. Per the germline V gene, CDR1 is SGHTS and CDR2 is YDEGEE. V usage is TRBV5-8 and J usage is TRBJ1-1, with D possibly matching TRBD1 (6 bases). The sequence was collected from a human donor in good health. Some clones in this sample may be carry-over from other donors' samples. The sequencing sample was made of T cells isolated from PBMCs. CDR3 protein: CASNPDRPGAEAFF. The CDR3 DNA is TGTGCCAGCAACCCAGACAGGCCAGGGGCTGAAGCTTTCTTT.